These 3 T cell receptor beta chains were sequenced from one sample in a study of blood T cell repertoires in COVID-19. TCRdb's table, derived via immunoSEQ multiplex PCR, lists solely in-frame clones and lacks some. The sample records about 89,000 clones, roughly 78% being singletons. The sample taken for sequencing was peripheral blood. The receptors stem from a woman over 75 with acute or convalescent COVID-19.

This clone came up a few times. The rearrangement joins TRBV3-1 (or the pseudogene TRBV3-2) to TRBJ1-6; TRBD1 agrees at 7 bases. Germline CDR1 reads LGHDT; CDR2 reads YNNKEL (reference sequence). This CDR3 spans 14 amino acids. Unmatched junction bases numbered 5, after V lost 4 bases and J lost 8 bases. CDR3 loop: CASSLRQGDSPLHF. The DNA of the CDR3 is TGTGCCAGCAGCCTTCGACAGGGTGATTCACCCCTCCACTTT.

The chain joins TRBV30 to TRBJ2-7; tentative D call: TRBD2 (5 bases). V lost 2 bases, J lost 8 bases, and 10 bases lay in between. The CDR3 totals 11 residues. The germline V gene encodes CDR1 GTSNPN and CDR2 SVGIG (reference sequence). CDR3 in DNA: TGTGCCTGGAGTAGAAGGGAGCAGCAGTACTTC. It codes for CAWSRREQQYF.

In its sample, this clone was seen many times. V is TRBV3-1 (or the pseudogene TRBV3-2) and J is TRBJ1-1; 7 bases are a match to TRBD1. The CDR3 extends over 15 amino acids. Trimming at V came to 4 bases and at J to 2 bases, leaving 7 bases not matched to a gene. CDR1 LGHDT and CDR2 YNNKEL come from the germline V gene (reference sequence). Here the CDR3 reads CASSPYGTANTEAFF. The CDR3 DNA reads TGTGCCAGCAGCCCGTACGGGACAGCAAACACTGAAGCTTTCTTT.